The rows below give T cell receptor beta chains drawn from one sample of a study of blood T cell repertoires in COVID-19. Here immunoSEQ multiplex PCR was the method, and the copy in TCRdb shows in-frame clones only, minus some. Here the sample spans tens of thousands of clones, roughly 80% being singletons. The sequenced sample was peripheral blood. The receptors here all came from a man aged 80 or over with active or convalescent COVID-19. The CDR3 runs from the conserved cysteine through the conserved F or W. A D gene is named only where the DNA matches it firmly. Size values are once, few and many counts, or a class for expanded clones, and some rows have none.

.	TRBV5-6	.	TRBJ1-1	CASSLAVLQLNTEAFF	TGTGCCAGCAGCTTGGCCGTGCTACAGCTGAACACTGAAGCTTTCTTT
.	TRBV5-6	.	TRBJ1-2	CASSFGSSDGYTF	TGTGCCAGCAGCTTCGGGTCTTCAGATGGCTACACCTTC
.	TRBV18	TRBD1	TRBJ1-6	CASSPGTGFYSPLHF	TGTGCCAGCTCACCAGGGACAGGGTTTTATTCACCCCTCCACTTT
.	TRBV6-6	.	TRBJ1-4	CASRGTSGNEKLFF	TGTGCCAGCAGAGGGACAAGCGGTAATGAAAAACTGTTTTTT
.	TRBV7-2	TRBD2	TRBJ2-1	CASSSRSRGGSYNEQFF	TGTGCCAGCAGCTCTCGATCGCGGGGGGGCTCCTACAATGAGCAGTTCTTC
.	TRBV9	.	TRBJ2-3	CASSVESVGTDTQYF	TGTGCCAGCAGCGTAGAGAGTGTGGGCACAGATACGCAGTATTTT
.	TRBV7-2	.	TRBJ2-6	CASSTVGGLRSGANVLTF	TGTGCCAGCAGCACAGTTGGGGGCTTACGCTCTGGGGCCAACGTCCTGACTTTC
.	TRBV9	TRBD2	TRBJ2-3	CASSPGLAARTDTQYF	TGTGCCAGCAGCCCGGGACTAGCGGCACGCACAGATACGCAGTATTTT
.	TRBV28	.	TRBJ2-2	CASSLSTGELFF	TGTGCCAGCAGCCTCAGTACCGGGGAGCTGTTTTTT
.	TRBV19	.	TRBJ2-1	CASSTRGDEQFF	TGTGCCAGTAGTACAAGGGGTGATGAGCAGTTCTTC
.	TRBV2	TRBD1	TRBJ1-2	CASSSTGVGGYTF	TGTGCCAGCAGTTCGACAGGGGTCGGAGGCTACACCTTC
.	TRBV2	TRBD1	TRBJ1-2	CASSVGGTGDYYGYTF	TGTGCCAGCTCGGTGGGGGGGACAGGGGACTACTATGGCTACACCTTC
many	TRBV6-5	.	TRBJ1-2	CASSSLGGGRDGYTF	TGTGCCAGCAGTTCCCTGGGTGGGGGCAGGGATGGCTACACCTTC
.	TRBV19	.	TRBJ2-7	CASSRSISSYEQYF	TGTGCCAGTAGCAGGTCCATTTCCTCCTACGAGCAGTACTTC
.	TRBV11-2	TRBD2	TRBJ2-5	CATSGLAGETQYF	TGTGCCACCTCTGGGCTAGCGGGGGAGACCCAGTACTTC
.	TRBV12-5	TRBD2	TRBJ2-1	CASAPPTSGSYNEQFF	TGTGCTAGTGCCCCTCCGACTAGCGGGTCCTACAATGAGCAGTTCTTC
.	TRBV19	TRBD2	TRBJ2-5	CASSTILAGDTTQYF	TGTGCCAGTAGTACAATACTAGCGGGGGATACGACCCAGTACTTC
.	TRBV7-6	.	TRBJ2-2	CASSRDTLDTGELFF	TGTGCCAGCAGCCGAGACACCCTCGACACCGGGGAGCTGTTTTTT